This T cell receptor beta chain was captured by sequencing in a study of blood T cells in healthy people across ages. A J-beta primer mix and a sample-barcoded 5' primer were used in a second PCR of about 7 to 12 cycles. From the 5' RACE reads, TCRdb called clonotypes with MiXCR, one entry per CDR3 protein. The data contain about 290,000 distinct CDR3 sequences, around 29% of them singletons. Trimming took 4 bases from V and 5 from J, leaving 19 bases between them. The germline gives CDR1 SGHKS, CDR2 YYEKEE (reference sequence). This CDR3 is 16 amino acids long. The sequenced material came from blood. The chain has TRBV5-5 and TRBJ1-5; D unresolved. This TCR came from a woman between 65 and 79 years old in good health. CDR3 sequence reads: CASSTKARMVDQPQHF. In DNA, the CDR3 is TGTGCCAGCAGCACCAAGGCCAGGATGGTGGATCAGCCCCAGCATTTT.